This entry features one T cell receptor beta chain sequence. About 30,000 T cell genomes (around 200 ng DNA) went into each sorted-subset replicate. The protocol was immunoSEQ multiplex PCR, while the TCRdb copy is restricted to in-frame clones and leaves out a portion. The table records approximately 1,500,000 clones, around 98% of them present only once. The data were taken from a study of shared clonotypes between healthy human individuals. Turning to the study itself: With ages of 18 to 49, the donors were two women and three men. Every donor yielded three CD4 naive, three CD4 memory, two CD8 naive and one CD8 memory plate.

The sample was naive CD4+ T cells sorted from blood. As for subset: CD45RA+ positively selected. The sequence was obtained from a young man in good health.

As DNA, the CDR3 is TGTGCCAGCAGTTTTAGTGTGAACACTGAAGCTTTCTTT. Amino acids: CASSFSVNTEAFF. The chain is built from TRBV6-5 and TRBJ1-1; D remains unclear. In germline, CDR1 is MNHEY, CDR2 SVGAGI. V was trimmed by 4 bases and J by 0 bases, leaving 6 bases between them. There are 13 residues in the CDR3.